These 8 T cell receptor beta chains came from one sample sequenced in a study of spatial heterogeneity in lung cancer. TCRdb reprocessed the 5' RACE reads with MiXCR, giving one entry per CDR3 protein. There are some 21,000 distinct CDR3 sequences in the sample; 4.6% occur only once, and about 7.7% lies in the top ten. The time point was: sample taken at primary tumor resection. The material sequenced was PBMCs, taken at surgery. Receptors originate from a male donor with early-stage non-small cell lung cancer.

This clonotype was detected a few times. The chain combines TRBV7-2 with TRBJ2-7; TRBD1 agrees at 9 bases. J lost 7 bases, V lost 5 bases, and 9 bases had no gene match. Germline V gene data show CDR1 as SGHTA and CDR2 as FQGNSA. This CDR3 comprises 14 residues. The CDR3 loop reads CASSAGQGGREQYF. The CDR3 DNA follows: TGTGCCAGCAGCGCGGGACAGGGCGGTCGGGAGCAGTACTTC.

This clonotype has a count of ten or more. The chain links TRBV9 to TRBJ1-1; D is unresolved. V was pared by 0 bases and J by 3 bases, with 6 bases between. The CDR3 totals 13 residues. The germline V gene encodes CDR1 SGDLS and CDR2 YYNGEE. In DNA form, the CDR3 reads TGTGCCAGCAGCGTAGACCAGCACACTGAAGCTTTCTTT. Protein product: CASSVDQHTEAFF. The complete variable domain, with remaining parts taken from reference TRBV9 and TRBJ1-1, reads DSGVTQTPKHLITATGQRVTLRCSPRSGDLSVYWYQQSLDQGLQFLIQYYNGEERAKGNILERFSAQQFPDLHSELNLSSLELGDSALYFCASSVDQHTEAFFGQGTRLTVV.

This clonotype came up many times. The chain joins TRBV20-1 to TRBJ1-2; D possibly corresponds to TRBD1 (5 bases). This CDR3 is 14 amino acids long. CDR1 is DFQATT, CDR2 SNEGSKA, per germline (reference sequence). V gave up 5 bases and J gave up 8 bases, with 21 bases separating them. DNA of the CDR3: TGCAGTGCTGACCCCGGGACGGCCTCCCGGGGCTACACCTTC. It codes for CSADPGTASRGYTF.

This clonotype was observed many times. J is TRBJ2-3 and V is TRBV4-2, with TRBD1 as a possible D gene (6 bases). The CDR3 extends over 18 amino acids. Germline V lookup: CDR1 LGHNA, CDR2 YNFKEQ. V was cut by 0 bases and J by 2 bases, with 18 bases left in between. The CDR3 nucleotides read TGTGCCAGCAGCCAAGACCTGAACAGGGAACGGCTCACAGATACGCAGTATTTT. Translated, it gives CASSQDLNRERLTDTQYF.

This clonotype was recorded many times. The rearrangement uses TRBV7-2 and TRBJ2-5; weak D call: TRBD2 (6 bases). CDR3 length: 15 residues. Trimming removed 1 base from V and 3 bases from J, with 12 bases in between. Germline loops: CDR1 SGHTA, CDR2 FQGNSA. CDR3 amino acids: CASSLVGRLEETQYF. CDR3 nucleotide sequence: TGTGCCAGCAGCTTAGTAGGGAGACTAGAAGAGACCCAGTACTTC. Drawing the rest from reference TRBV7-2 and TRBJ2-5, the complete variable domain is GAGVSQSPSNKVTEKGKDVELRCDPISGHTALYWYRQSLGQGLEFLIYFQGNSAPDKSGLPSDRFSAERTGGSVSTLTIQRTQQEDSAVYLCASSLVGRLEETQYFGPGTRLLVL.

This clonotype ranks as medium-sized. Mismatch with germline at one junction end may stem from a read error. The chain recombines TRBV11-2 with TRBJ2-7; D is unresolved. The CDR3 is 13 amino acids. CDR1 is SGHAT and CDR2 is FQNNGV in the germline V gene. CDR3 amino acids: CGFKRISPYEQYF. In nucleotides, the CDR3 is TGCGGTTTCAAGAGGATTAGTCCCTACGAGCAGTACTTC.

This clonotype has at least ten counts. This rearrangement joins TRBV2 to TRBJ2-2, with a tentative D call TRBD1 (6 bases). Germline-derived CDR1 and CDR2 are SNHLY and FYNNEI. This CDR3 is 14 amino acids long. V was pared by 3 bases and J by 7 bases, with 12 bases between. The CDR3 sequence: CASSELVQGGELFF. CDR3 sequence (DNA): TGTGCCAGCAGTGAGCTCGTACAGGGCGGGGAGCTGTTTTTT.

The table lists this clonotype with many counts. The chain links TRBV12-3 or TRBV12-4 to TRBJ2-6; 12 bases map to TRBD1. V shed 6 bases and J 3 bases; nucleotides not matched to a gene: 9. This CDR3 spans 18 amino acids. The CDR3 DNA sequence: TGTGCCAGCAGGAACCCGGGACAGGGGGCGCGTGGGGCCAACGTCCTGACTTTC. Protein sequence: CASRNPGQGARGANVLTF.